The clone carrying this T cell receptor (beta chain) was found many times. Time point here: newly diagnosed GD, antithyroid drugs for less than 3 months. Construction of the TCR library relied on RNA isolated from PBMCs. The CDR3 contains 19 residues. Trimming shortened V by 3 bases and J by 0 bases, and 23 bases separated the two germline ends. Germline-derived CDR1 and CDR2 are SGHVS and FNYEAQ. The record originates from a study of regulatory T cells in long-lasting Graves disease. HTBI primers from iRepertoire and Arm-PCR of CDR3 regions yielded the TCR beta libraries. MiXCR was run by TCRdb on the multiplex PCR reads, yielding one entry per CDR3 protein. The repertoire holds some 500,000 distinct CDR3 sequences, with roughly 16% as singletons. Separately, the same data were catalogued under a study of T cells in Graves' hyperthyroidism and ophthalmopathy.

The chain carries TRBV7-6 and TRBJ1-2; D is unclear. The source is a woman aged 35-60 years with Graves disease. The source was peripheral blood mononuclear cells (PBMCs), collected at new diagnosis, from a patient treated with antithyroid drugs. The CDR3 bases are TGTGCCAGCAGCTTGTCTCCACCGTCCACAATCCGGGCTAACTATGGCTACACCTTC. Protein product: CASSLSPPSTIRANYGYTF.